This paragraph covers one T cell receptor beta chain sequence. At one boundary the junction diverges from the germline segment, which might be a read error. The data are from a study of technical replicates of blood from a few donors. The method was immunoSEQ multiplex PCR; TCRdb's version includes in-frame clones alone and lacks a portion of them. The table includes 65,000 to 75,000 clones, 75% to 90% detected once. The TCR was taken from a human donor in good health. Some clones in this sample may be carry-over from other donors' samples. The specimen was PBMCs.

CDR3 protein: CASSLDRGNEKLFF. In nucleotides, the CDR3 is TGTGCCAGCAGCCTAGACAGGGGTAATGAAAAACTGTTTTTT. The chain has TRBV11-2 and TRBJ1-4, with TRBD1 matching over 8 bases. CDR1 is SGHAT and CDR2 is FQNNGV in the germline V gene. CDR3 size: 14 residues. The complete variable domain, with remaining parts taken from reference TRBV11-2 and TRBJ1-4, reads EAGVAQSPRYKIIEKRQSVAFWCNPISGHATLYWYQQILGQGPKLLIQFQNNGVVDDSQLPKDRFSAERLKGVDSTLKIQPAKLEDSAVYLCASSLDRGNEKLFFGSGTQLSVL.